These T cell receptor beta chains were read from a single sample in a study of human T cells and chemical hapten exposure. MiXCR was run by TCRdb on the RACE reads, yielding one entry per CDR3 protein. The sample shows more than 60,000 distinct CDR3 sequences, over 6.5% of them seen only once. Sequencing used whole blood. The receptors here all came from a male donor in good health. Some clones in this sample may be carry-over from other donors' samples. Both conserved end residues are part of each CDR3. The D gene is left open where the match is weak. The size field is filled for only some rows; it gives once, few, many or a size class.

>few|16|TRBJ1-2|TRBV6-6|TRBD1
TGTGCCAGCAGGTCCCCCCGGACAGGGGGGGACTATGGCTACACCTTC
CASRSPRTGGDYGYTF
>many|11|TRBJ2-1|TRBV6-5|-
TGTGCCAGCAGTTACGGAAATGAGCAGTTCTTC
CASSYGNEQFF
>few|13|TRBJ1-1|TRBV7-9|-
TGTGCCAGCAGCCAGCAGGAAGGGTCGGCGGCTTTCTTT
CASSQQEGSAAFF
>-|14|TRBJ1-1|TRBV10-3|TRBD1
TGTGCCATCAGTGATTTGACAGGGGATGCTGCAGCTTTCTTT
CAISDLTGDAAAFF
>few|14|TRBJ2-1|TRBV12-3/TRBV12-4|TRBD1
TGTGCCAGCAGTAGACAGGGGGCCTTTTGGGAGCAGTTCTTC
CASSRQGAFWEQFF
>many|12|TRBJ2-7|TRBV29-1|-
TGCAGCGTGGGCGAGGGATCCTACGAGCAGTACTTC
CSVGEGSYEQYF
>-|15|TRBJ1-2|TRBV27|TRBD1
TGTGCCAGCAGTTTATCTCAGGGGGCAGGCTATGGCTACACCTTC
CASSLSQGAGYGYTF
>-|16|TRBJ2-2|TRBV6-1|-
TGTGCCAGCAGTGCAAAACCTGGCGCGAACACCGGGGAGCTGTTTTTT
CASSAKPGANTGELFF
>few|14|TRBJ2-7|TRBV27|-
TGTGCCAGCAGTACTAGCCTAAGCTCCTACGAGCAGTACTTC
CASSTSLSSYEQYF
>many|12|TRBJ2-1|TRBV10-3|TRBD2
TGTGCCATCAGTGAGTCTCCGGGACTAGCACTTTTC
CAISESPGLALF
>few|17|TRBJ1-1|TRBV4-3|-
TGTGCCAGCAGCCATGAACATCCACCCCCAGGGGAGACTGAAGCTTTCTTT
CASSHEHPPPGETEAFF
>few|13|TRBJ2-4|TRBV5-6|-
TGTGCCAGCAGCTTGAACCAGCGTAACATTCAGTACTTC
CASSLNQRNIQYF
>-|13|TRBJ2-3|TRBV14|-
TGTACCAGCAGCCGGACAGGCACAGATACGCAGTATTTT
CTSSRTGTDTQYF
>few|15|TRBJ2-3|TRBV15|TRBD1
TGTGCCACCAGCAGCAGACAGGGGAAAACAGATACGCAGTATTTT
CATSSRQGKTDTQYF
>few|13|TRBJ1-2|TRBV18|-
TGTGCCAGCTCATCGGGACCTAACTATGGCTACACCTTC
CASSSGPNYGYTF
>few|14|TRBJ1-4|TRBV12-3/TRBV12-4|-
TGTGCCAGCAGTTTTAAGGGAGTCGCTGAAAAACTGTTTTTT
CASSFKGVAEKLFF
>-|12|TRBJ2-7|TRBV2|-
TGTGCCATCGGGGGGCAGTCCTACGAGCAGTACTTC
CAIGGQSYEQYF
>-|14|TRBJ2-1|TRBV7-3|TRBD1
TGTGCCAGCAGCCAGGCAGGGGGTAACAATGAGCAGTTCTTC
CASSQAGGNNEQFF
>-|14|TRBJ2-7|TRBV3-1|TRBD1
TGTGCCAGCAGCCGGGGGACAGGGACTTACGAGCAGTACTTC
CASSRGTGTYEQYF
>-|12|TRBJ2-3|TRBV18|-
TGTGCCAGCTCACCAACGCGGGATACGCAGTATTTT
CASSPTRDTQYF
>-|17|TRBJ2-3|TRBV27|-
TGTGCCAGCAGTTCCCGGCTGGGGTCGGCTAGCACAGATACGCAGTATTTT
CASSSRLGSASTDTQYF
>many|13|TRBJ2-5|TRBV7-9|-
TGTGCCAGCAGCTTTGGGCCCGGGGAGACCCAGTACTTC
CASSFGPGETQYF
>few|13|TRBJ1-1|TRBV30|-
TGTGCCTACGAAGTGGCCGTGAACACTGAAGCTTTCTTT
CAYEVAVNTEAFF
>few|14|TRBJ2-5|TRBV7-9|-
TGTGCCAGCAGCTTAAACGGGGTACAAGAGACCCAGTACTTC
CASSLNGVQETQYF
>-|15|TRBJ1-4|TRBV12-3/TRBV12-4|TRBD1
TGTGCCAGCAGCCCCGGACAGGGGGACCAAATGGGACTGTTTTTT
CASSPGQGDQMGLFF
>many|14|TRBJ2-6|TRBV24-1|-
TGTGCCACCAGTGATAGCTCTGGGGCCAACGTCCTGACTTTC
CATSDSSGANVLTF
>few|16|TRBJ1-2|TRBV9|-
TGTGCCAGCAGCCTTGGACCCTTTGGGAGCCCCTATGGCTACACCTTC
CASSLGPFGSPYGYTF
>-|17|TRBJ2-7|TRBV15|TRBD1
TGTGCCACCAGCAGAGACAGATTAACAGGGGGGATCTACGAGCAGTACTTC
CATSRDRLTGGIYEQYF
>few|15|TRBJ2-7|TRBV4-1|-
TGCGCCAGCAGCCAAGCCTCCCAGGGAGAATACGAGCAGTACTTC
CASSQASQGEYEQYF
>-|18|TRBJ2-2|TRBV4-2|TRBD2
TGTGCCAGCAGCCAAGATCGATTTAGCGGGGTACACACCGGGGAGCTGTTTTTT
CASSQDRFSGVHTGELFF
>-|14|TRBJ1-2|TRBV6-6|-
TGTGCCAGCAGTGTGGACGAGAATAACTATGGCTACACCTTC
CASSVDENNYGYTF
>few|14|TRBJ1-1|TRBV7-3|-
TGTGCCAGCAGCTTAAGCGGAAAGAACACTGAAGCTTTCTTT
CASSLSGKNTEAFF
>-|13|TRBJ2-2|TRBV20-1|-
TGCAGTGCTAGTTCTAGAAACACCGGGGAGCTGTTTTTT
CSASSRNTGELFF
>few|16|TRBJ2-1|TRBV20-1|TRBD2
TGCAGTGCTAGAGATGTTGGACTAGCAACTTACAATGAGCAGTTCTTC
CSARDVGLATYNEQFF
>-|18|TRBJ1-1|TRBV11-1|TRBD1
TGTGCCAGCAGCTCCCCCACAGGGGCCACCGGGGCGTACACTGAAGCTTTCTTT
CASSSPTGATGAYTEAFF
>-|16|TRBJ1-3|TRBV20-1|TRBD1
TGCAGTGCTAGAGATTATCGGGACAGGGGACGAAACACCATATATTTT
CSARDYRDRGRNTIYF
>few|14|TRBJ2-1|TRBV6-1|-
TGTGCCAGCCTGGAGGCGAAGCTCTACAATGAGCAGTTCTTC
CASLEAKLYNEQFF
>-|14|TRBJ2-5|TRBV3-1|-
TGTGCCAGCAGCCGACCGGGACTCCAAGAGACCCAGTACTTC
CASSRPGLQETQYF
>-|15|TRBJ1-4|TRBV20-1|-
TGCAGTGCCGCCAAAGAAGGGACAATTAATGAAAAACTGTTTTTT
CSAAKEGTINEKLFF
>-|14|TRBJ1-2|TRBV6-5|-
TGTGCCAGCACCGGGGGAGGCAGAAGTAATGGCTACACCTTC
CASTGGGRSNGYTF
>many|15|TRBJ1-1|TRBV4-2|-
TGTGCCAGCAGCCAAGATACTACAGCACGGCCTGAAGCTTTCTTT
CASSQDTTARPEAFF
>many|15|TRBJ2-7|TRBV5-1|-
TGCGCCAGCAGCTTGGAGGGGGCGGGGACCTACGAGCAGTACTTC
CASSLEGAGTYEQYF